This T cell receptor beta chain is from a study of blood T cell repertoires in COVID-19. Study details: The study drew acute and convalescent COVID-19 samples from the United States, Italy and Spain.

Participant ages covered roughly 18 to 89 years across around 22 US areas. Cohorts were based on clinical histories the participants reported. Symptom resolution, clearance, or two negative PCRs marked the recovered donors of Cohort 3. The CDR3 extends over 15 amino acids. Germline loops: CDR1 MDHEN, CDR2 SYDVKM. The ends lost 1 base at V and 3 bases at J; junction bases unmatched: 4. Generated by immunoSEQ multiplex PCR, the TCRdb table keeps only in-frame clones and is missing some. The repertoire has some 300,000 clones, roughly 89% of them found once; the top ten carry roughly a tenth. This clonotype originated in a woman under 40 who had recovered from COVID-19. The chain joins TRBV28 to TRBJ2-7, with TRBD1 identical over 9 bases. Sequenced sample: PBMCs or T cells enriched from blood (not recorded which). Here the CDR3 reads CASSLSLGQGYEQYF. CDR3 DNA: TGTGCCAGCAGTTTATCGCTGGGACAGGGCTACGAGCAGTACTTC.